The clone carrying this TCR beta chain was picked up one time. These data come from a study of brain T cells in children with intractable seizures. Germline V gene lookup returns CDR1 SGHAT and CDR2 FQNNGV. V was clipped by 4 bases and J by 2 bases; unmatched bases: 7. CDR3 length: 16 amino acids. Sequenced by immunoSEQ multiplex PCR; TCRdb stores in-frame clones only, minus some. The repertoire holds fewer than 50,000 clones, with around 90% as singletons. The clonotype comes from a girl aged 2-10 years with tuberous sclerosis and intractable seizures. This chain connects TRBV11-2 to TRBJ1-3; 8 bases line up with TRBD1. This specimen was peripheral blood, taken at surgery. The CDR3 here is CASSYDRGRAGNTIYF. CDR3 sequence (DNA): TGTGCCAGCAGCTATGACAGGGGTCGGGCTGGAAACACCATATATTTT. Full variable domain (outside the CDR3, taken from reference TRBV11-2 and TRBJ1-3): EAGVAQSPRYKIIEKRQSVAFWCNPISGHATLYWYQQILGQGPKLLIQFQNNGVVDDSQLPKDRFSAERLKGVDSTLKIQPAKLEDSAVYLCASSYDRGRAGNTIYFGEGSWLTVV.